This T cell receptor (beta chain) was obtained from a study of cytomegalovirus exposure and HLA in healthy donors. General study points: When a later analysis was performed, an Asian-associated ancestry cluster reportedly had fewer N-insertions than the roughly 630-donor mean.

PCR employed 60 Vbeta and 13 Jbeta primers. The table came from immunoSEQ multiplex PCR; TCRdb's copy has only in-frame clones and leaves some out. There are 100,000 to 150,000 clones in the sample; approximately 80% occur only once, and around 1.8% lies in the top ten. As for this clone: Its antigen is still unknown.

Germline lookup yields CDR1 SGHKS and CDR2 YYEKEE (reference sequence). This CDR3 comprises 16 residues. With 0 bases removed from V and 8 bases from J, the gap between germline ends came to 17 bases. This TCR derives from a man in his fifties in good health and CMV-seronegative. The source material was PBMCs. The gene calls are TRBV5-5 and TRBJ1-4, with D unresolved. CDR3 in amino acids: CASSLEWESGGEKLFF. In nucleotides, the CDR3 is TGTGCCAGCAGCTTGGAGTGGGAGTCAGGAGGCGAAAAACTGTTTTTT.